This T cell receptor (beta chain) was documented in a study of cytomegalovirus exposure and HLA in healthy donors. Overall study findings and caveats: Among the CMV-associated chains, three were confirmed in vitro as specific for CMV antigens. One variant, a missense change in DCLRE1C, was linked in a later analysis to TCR beta V- and J-gene trimming.

The primer mix had 60 Vbeta and 13 Jbeta primers. Libraries were prepared by immunoSEQ multiplex PCR; TCRdb keeps only in-frame clonotypes and omits some of them. Among roughly 160,000 clones, approximately 83% were seen once, and the ten largest hold approximately 1.2%. V was pared by 8 bases and J by 4 bases, with 17 bases between. CDR1 and CDR2 (germline): LNHDA, SQIVND (reference sequence). The CDR3 runs 14 residues. A word on this clone: Its antigen is not known.

This rearrangement joins TRBV19 to TRBJ1-2; D may be TRBD1 (6 bases). The specimen was PBMCs. The clonotype was recovered from a boy between 2 and 10 years old in good health and CMV-seronegative. The CDR3 DNA is TGTGCCAGTGCACCCTCCCAGGGGATCTATGGCTACACCTTC. Translated, it gives CASAPSQGIYGYTF.